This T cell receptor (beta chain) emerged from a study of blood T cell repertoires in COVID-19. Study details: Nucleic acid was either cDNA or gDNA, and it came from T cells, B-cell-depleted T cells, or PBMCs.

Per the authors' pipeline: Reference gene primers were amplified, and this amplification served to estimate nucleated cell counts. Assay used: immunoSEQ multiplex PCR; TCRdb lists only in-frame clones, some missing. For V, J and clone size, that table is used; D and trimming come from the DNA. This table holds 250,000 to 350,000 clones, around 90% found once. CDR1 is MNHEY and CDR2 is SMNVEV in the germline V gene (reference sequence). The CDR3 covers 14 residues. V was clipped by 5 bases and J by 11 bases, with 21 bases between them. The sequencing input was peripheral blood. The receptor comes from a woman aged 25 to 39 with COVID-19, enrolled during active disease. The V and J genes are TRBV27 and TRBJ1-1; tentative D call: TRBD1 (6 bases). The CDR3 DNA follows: TGTGCCAGCAGTACAACTGACAGGATCCTTGATGCTTTCTTT. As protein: CASSTTDRILDAFF.